The present TCR beta chain was sequenced within a study of CD8+ T cells in alopecia areata. Overall study results and limits: Lesional scalp displayed greater clonality than normal scalp, most notably in alopecia totalis/universalis. Scalp samples also yield sequences from resident alphabeta T cells of normal skin.

This clone was seen only once. What it recognizes is unknown. It was from PBMCs that CD4+ and CD8+ T cells were sorted. Extracted RNA was reverse transcribed, and the resulting cDNA served as sequencing template. Sequenced by immunoSEQ multiplex PCR; TCRdb stores in-frame clones only, minus some. This table has some 110,000 clones, about 61% appearing once. This sequence originates from a human donor in good health. Sequencing was carried out using CD4+ T cells sorted from blood.

The CDR3 sequence is CASSLNRGEYGYTF. The CDR3, as DNA: TGTGCCAGCAGCCTGAACAGGGGGGAGTATGGCTACACCTTC. J is TRBJ1-2 and V is TRBV7-9, with 8 nucleotides matching TRBD1. CDR3 length: 14 amino acids. Per germline, CDR1 SEHNR and CDR2 FQNEAQ (reference sequence). J was trimmed by 5 bases and V by 5 bases; bases with no gene match: 7.